These T cell receptor beta chains were read from a single sample in a study of beta chain features in type 1 diabetes. This table comes from immunoSEQ multiplex PCR, and its TCRdb copy is limited to in-frame clones, with some not included. The sample has under 250,000 clones; 13% to 15% are singletons. Input material: naive CD4+ T cells from blood. These receptors all stem from a woman between 35 and 50 years old in good health. The CDR3 runs from the conserved cysteine through the conserved F or W.

V gene: TRBV25-1; J gene: TRBJ2-2; CDR3 protein: CASSDWRGTGELFF
V gene: TRBV10-2; J gene: TRBJ1-5; CDR3 protein: CASSVHSNQPQHF
V gene: TRBV5-1; J gene: TRBJ2-7; CDR3 protein: CASSLVQGGAYEQYF
V gene: TRBV7-6; J gene: TRBJ2-5; CDR3 protein: CASSLAVTGQKTQYF
V gene: TRBV5-1; J gene: TRBJ2-5; CDR3 protein: CASSRQGQPRETQYF
V gene: TRBV7-9; J gene: TRBJ1-4; CDR3 protein: CASSAQGSTNEKLFF
V gene: TRBV5-1; J gene: TRBJ1-5; CDR3 protein: CASSSGGGASQPQHF
V gene: TRBV28; J gene: TRBJ2-2; CDR3 protein: CASSKDKPRFGELFF
V gene: TRBV9; J gene: TRBJ2-1; CDR3 protein: CASSLGTGGYNEQFF
V gene: TRBV7-9; J gene: TRBJ1-2; CDR3 protein: CASSLGQANYGYTF
V gene: TRBV5-4; J gene: TRBJ2-3; CDR3 protein: CASSLSADTQYF
V gene: TRBV5-1; J gene: TRBJ1-1; CDR3 protein: CASSLTLAGRTEAFF
V gene: TRBV5-1; J gene: TRBJ2-3; CDR3 protein: CASSLELAGGRGTQYF
V gene: TRBV6-1; J gene: TRBJ2-1; CDR3 protein: CASSPRDRYNEQFF
V gene: TRBV6-1; J gene: -; CDR3 protein: CASMGHRYEQYF
V gene: TRBV18; J gene: TRBJ1-2; CDR3 protein: CASSPGTGWGYTF
V gene: TRBV7-2; J gene: TRBJ2-1; CDR3 protein: CASSILLAGGPNEQFF
V gene: TRBV5-4; J gene: TRBJ2-3; CDR3 protein: CASSSASESTDTQYF
V gene: TRBV5-4; J gene: TRBJ1-2; CDR3 protein: CASSSGQGPNYGYTF
V gene: TRBV13; J gene: TRBJ2-7; CDR3 protein: CASSLDTYEQYF
V gene: TRBV25-1; J gene: TRBJ2-6; CDR3 protein: CASRLGGANVLTF
V gene: TRBV5-4; J gene: TRBJ1-5; CDR3 protein: CASSAPDQPQHF